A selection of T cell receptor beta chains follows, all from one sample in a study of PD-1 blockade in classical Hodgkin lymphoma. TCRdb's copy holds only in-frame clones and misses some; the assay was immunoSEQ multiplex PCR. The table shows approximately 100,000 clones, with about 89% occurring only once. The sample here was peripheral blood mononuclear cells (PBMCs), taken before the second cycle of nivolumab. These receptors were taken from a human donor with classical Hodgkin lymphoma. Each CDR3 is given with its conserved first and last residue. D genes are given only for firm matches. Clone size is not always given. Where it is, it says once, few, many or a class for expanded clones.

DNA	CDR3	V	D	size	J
TGTGCCAGTAGTATATTTCCCCAGGTCAACACTGAAGCTTTCTTT	CASSIFPQVNTEAFF	TRBV19	.	.	TRBJ1-1
TGTGCCAGCTCACCGTCAATCAAGCTCTCTGGAAACACCATATATTTT	CASSPSIKLSGNTIYF	TRBV18	.	.	TRBJ1-3
TGTGCCAGCAGTGAGAACCAGGGCCAGAACACCGGGGAGCTGTTTTTT	CASSENQGQNTGELFF	TRBV6-4	.	.	TRBJ2-2
TGCGCCAGCAGCCAAGATGCCGGGGAAACCGGGACTAGGCAGTACAATGAGCAGTTCTTC	CASSQDAGETGTRQYNEQFF	TRBV4-3	TRBD2	.	TRBJ2-1
TGTGCCAGTAGTTTCTCCCTTTATACCAGCTCCTACAATGAGCAGTTCTTC	CASSFSLYTSSYNEQFF	TRBV19	.	.	TRBJ2-1
TGTGCCAGCGACAGGGTGGGTGAAAAACTGTTTTTT	CASDRVGEKLFF	TRBV2	TRBD1	.	TRBJ1-4
TGTGCCAGCAGTTACGGCGGGGGGCTCCAAGAGACCCAGTACTTC	CASSYGGGLQETQYF	TRBV6-5	TRBD2	.	TRBJ2-5
TGTGCCAGCAGTTCCCTACGGGGGCTAACTAATGAAAAACTGTTTTTT	CASSSLRGLTNEKLFF	TRBV6-6	.	.	TRBJ1-4
TGCGCCAGCCACGTCCCGGGACAGGGACAAGAGACCCAGTACTTC	CASHVPGQGQETQYF	TRBV5-1	TRBD1	.	TRBJ2-5
TGTGCCAGCAGTGAAGCTCCCCCGGGACAGGGTAGCTACGAGCAGTACTTC	CASSEAPPGQGSYEQYF	TRBV6-1	TRBD1	.	TRBJ2-7
TGTGCCAGCAGTTCTGTATCTAGGCAGGGGGCCTCCTACGAGCAGTACTTC	CASSSVSRQGASYEQYF	TRBV27	TRBD1	once	TRBJ2-7
TGTGCCAGCAGCGTTCACAGGGGGGGATACTATGGCTACACCTTC	CASSVHRGGYYGYTF	TRBV9	TRBD1	once	TRBJ1-2
TGTGCCAGCAGCTTCGGAGTTTGGGAGAGCAATGAGCAGTTCTTC	CASSFGVWESNEQFF	TRBV5-4	.	.	TRBJ2-1
TGTGCCAGCAGCTCCCAGGGGGAGAACTATGGCTACACCTTC	CASSSQGENYGYTF	TRBV11-2	TRBD1	.	TRBJ1-2
TGCGCCAGCAGCCAAGATCGCGGCCGCCGGACTGAAGCTTTCTTT	CASSQDRGRRTEAFF	TRBV4-3	.	.	TRBJ1-1
TGTGCCAGCAGTAGTAGTAGCGGGGGGACCTACGAGCAGTACTTC	CASSSSSGGTYEQYF	TRBV28	TRBD2	few	TRBJ2-7
TGTGCCAGCAGCGTACAGGATATGAGCACAGATACGCAGTATTTT	CASSVQDMSTDTQYF	TRBV2	.	.	TRBJ2-3
TGTGCCAGCAGCTTGCGGGGGGGGCTCCAAGAGACCCAGTACTTC	CASSLRGGLQETQYF	TRBV11-2	TRBD2	.	TRBJ2-5
TGTGCCAGCAGTGAATTGACGGGGGGTCCGCAGGCCCAGTACTTC	CASSELTGGPQAQYF	TRBV6-1	TRBD2	.	TRBJ2-5
TGTGCCAGCAGTGATTCGGAGGGCGGGGTCTATGGCTACACCTTC	CASSDSEGGVYGYTF	TRBV6-1	.	.	TRBJ1-2
TGCGCCAGCAGCCAAGATTTCGTTGTGTCCCCTACCATGGAAAAACTGTTTTTT	CASSQDFVVSPTMEKLFF	TRBV4-1	.	.	TRBJ1-4
TGTGCCAGCAGCTTAGCCACAGGGCACTCTGGGGCCAACGTCCTGACTTTC	CASSLATGHSGANVLTF	TRBV7-9	.	.	TRBJ2-6
TGTGCCACCGAGCGGGGTAGCTCCTACAATGAGCAGTTCTTC	CATERGSSYNEQFF	TRBV7-9	TRBD2	.	TRBJ2-1
TGTGCCAGTAGTGACTTCGGAAACACCATATATTTT	CASSDFGNTIYF	TRBV19	.	once	TRBJ1-3
TGCGCCAGCAGCTTGGACCAAAGATTTGAGCAGTTCTTC	CASSLDQRFEQFF	TRBV5-1	.	.	TRBJ2-1
TGTGCCAGCAGCTTATTACTAGCGGGGGGTCACACAGATACGCAGTATTTT	CASSLLLAGGHTDTQYF	TRBV5-6	TRBD2	.	TRBJ2-3
TGTGCCAGCGGATTCGGACAGGGGGTTAATACGCAGTATTTT	CASGFGQGVNTQYF	TRBV2	TRBD1	.	TRBJ2-3
TGTGCCTGGAGCACCGGACCCGACTATGGCTACACCTTC	CAWSTGPDYGYTF	TRBV30	.	.	TRBJ1-2
TGTGCCAGCTCACCACGCGACAGGGTCAGCAATCAGCCCCAGCATTTT	CASSPRDRVSNQPQHF	TRBV18	TRBD1	.	TRBJ1-5
TGTGCCAGCAGCTTTAGCGGGGGCACAGATACGCAGTATTTT	CASSFSGGTDTQYF	TRBV7-9	TRBD2	.	TRBJ2-3
TGTGCCAGCAGCTTAAGCCCTGGCGGTCCAGCAGCGCAGTATTTT	CASSLSPGGPAAQYF	TRBV7-3	.	once	TRBJ2-3
TGTGCCAGCAGTTTCTACAGAACCACCGGGGAGCTGTTTTTT	CASSFYRTTGELFF	TRBV27	.	.	TRBJ2-2
TGTGCTAGTGGTTTGGCCCCGATGGGGAATGAGCAGTTCTTC	CASGLAPMGNEQFF	TRBV12-5	.	.	TRBJ2-1
TGTGCCAGCAGTCCCGGGTTGGGAGGCTACACCTTC	CASSPGLGGYTF	TRBV7-2	.	few	TRBJ1-2
TGCGCCAGCAGCTACGGACAGGGTCATAGTGAAAAACTGTTTTTT	CASSYGQGHSEKLFF	TRBV5-1	TRBD1	.	TRBJ1-4
TGTGCCAGCAGCGTAGACGAGTCCTCCTCGCAGTATTTT	CASSVDESSSQYF	TRBV9	.	.	TRBJ2-3
TGTGCTAGTGGCCCGGGACTAGCGGGGGCGAACACCGGGGAGCTGTTTTTT	CASGPGLAGANTGELFF	TRBV12-5	TRBD2	.	TRBJ2-2
TGTGCCAGCAGCGTAGGGACAGGGGGCGCGACGAACACTGAAGCTTTCTTT	CASSVGTGGATNTEAFF	TRBV9	TRBD1	.	TRBJ1-1
TGTGCCAGCAGCGAGACGGGAGATTCACCCCTCCACTTT	CASSETGDSPLHF	TRBV7-8	.	few	TRBJ1-6
TGTGCCAGCAGCGTAGAAGTGGGAAGCGGGGCTTTCTTT	CASSVEVGSGAFF	TRBV9	.	once	TRBJ1-1
TGTGCCAGCAGTTACCAAGAGACCCAGTACTTC	CASSYQETQYF	TRBV6-5	.	.	TRBJ2-5
TGTGCCAGCAGCTCAACGAATAAGGGGGCTATCACCGGGGAGCTGTTTTTT	CASSSTNKGAITGELFF	TRBV7-9	TRBD1	.	TRBJ2-2
TGTGCCAGCAGCTGGATCAGCAATTCCTACGAGCAGTACTTC	CASSWISNSYEQYF	TRBV7-2	.	once	TRBJ2-7
TGTGCCAGCAGCGCATTGTCGGACGCGGGAGGTTCACCCCTCCACTTT	CASSALSDAGGSPLHF	TRBV7-2	.	once	TRBJ1-6
TGTGCCAGCAAGAGGTACACTGAAGCTTTCTTT	CASKRYTEAFF	TRBV7-9	.	.	TRBJ1-1
TGTGCCAGCAGTCCAGGGGGCGCCTCCTATAATTCACCCCTCCACTTT	CASSPGGASYNSPLHF	TRBV28	TRBD1	once	TRBJ1-6
TGTGCCAGCAGCAAAAGGGACAGGAACACCGGGGAGCTGTTTTTT	CASSKRDRNTGELFF	TRBV13	TRBD1	once	TRBJ2-2